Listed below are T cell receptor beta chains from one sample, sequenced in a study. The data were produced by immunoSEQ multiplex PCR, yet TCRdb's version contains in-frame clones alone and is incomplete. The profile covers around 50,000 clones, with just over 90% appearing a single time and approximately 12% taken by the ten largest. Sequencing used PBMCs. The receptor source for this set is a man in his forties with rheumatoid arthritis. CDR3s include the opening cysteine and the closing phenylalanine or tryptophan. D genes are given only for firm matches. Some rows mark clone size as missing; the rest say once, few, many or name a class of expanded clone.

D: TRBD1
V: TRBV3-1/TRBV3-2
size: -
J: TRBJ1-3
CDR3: CASSHPGRGRENTIYF
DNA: TGTGCCAGCAGCCATCCCGGCAGGGGGCGTGAAAACACCATATATTTT

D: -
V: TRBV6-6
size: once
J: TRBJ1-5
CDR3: CASSYHKTGNNQPQHF
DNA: TGTGCCAGCAGTTATCATAAAACAGGGAACAATCAGCCCCAGCATTTT

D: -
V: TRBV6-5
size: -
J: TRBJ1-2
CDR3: CASSTVNYGYTF
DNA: TGTGCCAGCAGTACAGTTAACTATGGCTACACCTTC

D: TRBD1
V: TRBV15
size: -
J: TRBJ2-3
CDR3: CATSRDPRGRTDTQYF
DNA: TGTGCCACCAGCAGGGATCCGAGGGGGCGCACAGATACGCAGTATTTT

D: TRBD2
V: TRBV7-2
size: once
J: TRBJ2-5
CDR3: CASSLGVLAGQETQYF
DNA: TGTGCCAGCAGCTTAGGAGTACTAGCGGGACAAGAGACCCAGTACTTC

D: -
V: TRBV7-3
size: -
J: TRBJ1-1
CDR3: CASSFGLNTEAFF
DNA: TGTGCCAGCAGCTTCGGGTTGAACACTGAAGCTTTCTTT

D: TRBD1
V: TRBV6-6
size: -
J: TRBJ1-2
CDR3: CASSTLDRGPYGYTF
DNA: TGTGCCAGCAGTACTCTGGACAGGGGACCCTATGGCTACACCTTC

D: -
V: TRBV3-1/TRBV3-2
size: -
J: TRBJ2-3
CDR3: CASSQERATNQYF
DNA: TGTGCCAGCAGCCAAGAGCGGGCCACCAACCAATATTTT

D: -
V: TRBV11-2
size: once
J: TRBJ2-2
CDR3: CASSLNLVGNTGELFF
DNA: TGTGCCAGCAGCTTAAATCTGGTCGGGAACACCGGGGAGCTGTTTTTT

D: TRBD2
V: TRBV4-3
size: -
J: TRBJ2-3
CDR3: CASSPRLAGSTDTQYF
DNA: TGCGCCAGCAGCCCACGACTAGCGGGGAGCACAGATACGCAGTATTTT

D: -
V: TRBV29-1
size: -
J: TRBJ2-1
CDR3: CSVENQGSSYNEQFF
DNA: TGCAGCGTTGAGAACCAGGGAAGCTCCTACAATGAGCAGTTCTTC

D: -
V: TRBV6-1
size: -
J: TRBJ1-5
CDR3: CASSESSFNQPQHF
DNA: TGTGCCAGCAGTGAAAGCAGTTTCAATCAGCCCCAGCATTTT

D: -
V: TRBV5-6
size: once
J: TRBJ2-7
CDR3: CASSLMSGFYEQYF
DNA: TGTGCCAGCAGCCTGATGAGCGGGTTTTACGAGCAGTACTTC

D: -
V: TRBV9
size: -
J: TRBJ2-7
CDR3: CASSVGGSMGEQYF
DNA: TGTGCCAGCAGCGTAGGTGGGTCTATGGGTGAGCAGTACTTC

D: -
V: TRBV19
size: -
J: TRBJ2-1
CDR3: CASRIGASYNEQFF
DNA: TGTGCCAGTAGGATAGGGGCTAGCTACAATGAGCAGTTCTTC

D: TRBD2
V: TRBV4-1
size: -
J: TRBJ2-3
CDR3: CASSQDNGAGTDTQYF
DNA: TGCGCCAGCAGCCAAGATAACGGAGCGGGGACAGATACGCAGTATTTT

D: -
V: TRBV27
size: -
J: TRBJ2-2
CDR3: CASSFVRGGTGELFF
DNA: TGTGCCAGCAGTTTCGTGAGGGGAGGCACCGGGGAGCTGTTTTTT

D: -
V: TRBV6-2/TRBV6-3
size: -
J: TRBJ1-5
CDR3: CASSYEMGQPQHF
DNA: TGTGCCAGCAGTTACGAGATGGGTCAGCCCCAGCATTTT

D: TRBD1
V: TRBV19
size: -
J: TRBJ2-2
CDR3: CASSIGGQGYTTGELFF
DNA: TGTGCCAGTAGTATAGGAGGACAGGGGTATACCACCGGGGAGCTGTTTTTT

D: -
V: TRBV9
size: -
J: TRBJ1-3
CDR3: CASSVGQGTGNTIYF
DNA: TGTGCCAGCAGCGTAGGACAAGGGACTGGAAACACCATATATTTT

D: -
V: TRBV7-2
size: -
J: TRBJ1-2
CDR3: CASSALTPTGGYTF
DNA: TGTGCCAGCAGCGCTCTAACCCCCACGGGTGGCTACACCTTC

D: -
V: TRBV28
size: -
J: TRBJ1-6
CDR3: CASSFTDNSPLHF
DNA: TGTGCCAGCAGTTTTACCGATAATTCACCCCTCCACTTT

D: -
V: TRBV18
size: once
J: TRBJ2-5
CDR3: CASSPNRETQYF
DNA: TGTGCCAGCTCACCAAACCGGGAGACCCAGTACTTC

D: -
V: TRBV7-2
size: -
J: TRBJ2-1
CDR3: CASSLAHGPGDEQFF
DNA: TGTGCCAGCAGCTTAGCCCACGGTCCAGGGGATGAGCAGTTCTTC

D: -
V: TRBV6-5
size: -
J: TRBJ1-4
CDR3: CASSYSASPRLGKLFF
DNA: TGTGCCAGCAGTTACTCGGCGAGCCCACGGCTCGGAAAACTGTTTTTT

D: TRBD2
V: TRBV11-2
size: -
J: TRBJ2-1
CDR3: CASSYRLARERNEQFF
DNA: TGTGCCAGCAGTTACAGACTAGCACGAGAACGCAATGAGCAGTTCTTC